This T cell receptor (beta chain) came from a study of T and B cells in COVID-19 patients. About the research overall: Peripheral blood came from COVID-19 patients with active infection or after recovery. Of 20 active-infection patients, more than 9 were critically ill with mechanical ventilation or extracorporeal membrane oxygenation.

From blood, about 230-500 ng of genomic DNA served as TRB template. Multiplex PCR with BIOMED2 TRB-A/B primer pools amplified TRB rearrangements. TCRdb passed the multiplex PCR reads through MiXCR, listing each CDR3 protein once. Here the sample spans approximately 5,000 distinct CDR3 sequences, roughly 25% being singletons. Germline CDR1 GTSNPN, CDR2 SVGIG (reference sequence). The CDR3 totals 16 residues. Trimming stripped 4 bases from V and 6 bases from J, with 22 bases between. General study results and limits: CD4+, regulatory T cell, CD8+ and sorted SARS-CoV-2-responsive or tetramer+ T cells were not yet sequenced.

This clonotype was seen ten or more times. Its target is unknown. The clonotype was recovered from a human donor with active COVID-19. Input material: blood. The chain uses TRBV30 and TRBJ2-1; TRBD2 might be the D (6 bases). The DNA of the CDR3 is TGTGCCTGGAAACCATCCGGCGGGACCCCCCGCAATGAGCAGTTCTTC. This sequence encodes CAWKPSGGTPRNEQFF.